This T cell receptor beta chain was obtained from a study of blood T cell repertoires in COVID-19. Study in general: COVID-19 samples from acute and convalescent phases originated in the United States, Italy and Spain. The analysed material was cDNA or gDNA that came from T cells, B-cell-depleted T cells, or PBMCs.

Produced via immunoSEQ multiplex PCR; TCRdb's table is partial and in-frame only. The sample records about 180,000 clones, about 88% being singletons. Participants had their cohort set by participant-reported clinical history. All recovered Cohort 3 donors got two negative PCRs, got clearance, or saw symptom resolution. Germline V gene sequence: CDR1 LGHNA, CDR2 YSLEER. The CDR3 sequence is 14 residues long. V dropped 4 bases and J dropped 6 bases, with 15 bases sitting between them. The receptor was isolated from a woman between 18 and 29 years old who had recovered from COVID-19. The chain couples TRBV4-3 to TRBJ1-1; possible D gene TRBD1, 5 bases. The sequenced sample was PBMCs or T cells enriched from blood (not recorded which). The CDR3 nucleotides are TGCGCCAGCAGCCTAACCGAAGGGGCTGCTGAAGCTTTCTTT. Amino acid sequence: CASSLTEGAAEAFF.